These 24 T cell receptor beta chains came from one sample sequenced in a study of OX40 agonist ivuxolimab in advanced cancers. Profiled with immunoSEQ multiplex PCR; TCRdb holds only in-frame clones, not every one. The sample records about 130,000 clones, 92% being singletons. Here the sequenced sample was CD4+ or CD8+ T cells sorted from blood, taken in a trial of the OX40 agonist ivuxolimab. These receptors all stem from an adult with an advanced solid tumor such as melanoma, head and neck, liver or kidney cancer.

The CDR3, as DNA: TGTGCCAGCAGTCCCTTAGGGGGGGCTCAGCCCCAGCATTTT. This sequence encodes CASSPLGGAQPQHF. The V and J genes are TRBV28 and TRBJ1-5, with D perhaps matching TRBD1 (6 bases). CDR3 length: 14 residues. CDR1 MDHEN and CDR2 SYDVKM come from the germline V gene. V was pared by 5 bases and J by 6 bases, with 14 bases between.

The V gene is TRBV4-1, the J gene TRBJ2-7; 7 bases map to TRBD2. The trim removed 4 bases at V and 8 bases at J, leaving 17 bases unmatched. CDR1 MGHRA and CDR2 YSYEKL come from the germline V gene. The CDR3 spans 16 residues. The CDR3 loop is CASSRPWGGTLVQQYF. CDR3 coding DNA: TGCGCCAGCAGCCGACCTTGGGGGGGGACTCTCGTGCAGCAGTACTTC.

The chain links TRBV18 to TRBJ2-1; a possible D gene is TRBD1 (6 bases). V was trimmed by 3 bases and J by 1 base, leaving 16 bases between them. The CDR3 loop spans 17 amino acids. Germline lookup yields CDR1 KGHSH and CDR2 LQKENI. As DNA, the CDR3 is TGTGCCAGCTCACCCGTCCCTGGGGGCTTATCCTACAATGAGCAGTTCTTC. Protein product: CASSPVPGGLSYNEQFF. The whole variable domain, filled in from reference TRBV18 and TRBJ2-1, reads NAGVMQNPRHLVRRRGQEARLRCSPMKGHSHVYWYRQLPEEGLKFMVYLQKENIIDESGMPKERFSAEFPKEGPSILRIQQVVRGDSAAYFCASSPVPGGLSYNEQFFGPGTRLTVL.

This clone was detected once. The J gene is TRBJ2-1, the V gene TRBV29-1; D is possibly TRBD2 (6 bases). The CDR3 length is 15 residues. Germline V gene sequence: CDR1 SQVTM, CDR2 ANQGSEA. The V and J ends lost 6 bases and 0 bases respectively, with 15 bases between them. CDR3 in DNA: TGCAGCGTAGGAGGAGGGGTTAGCTCCTACAATGAGCAGTTCTTC. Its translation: CSVGGGVSSYNEQFF.

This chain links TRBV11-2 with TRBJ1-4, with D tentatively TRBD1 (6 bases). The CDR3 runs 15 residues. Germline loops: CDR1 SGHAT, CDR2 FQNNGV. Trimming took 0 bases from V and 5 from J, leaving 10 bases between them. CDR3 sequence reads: CASSLEGGANEKLFF. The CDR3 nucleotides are TGTGCCAGCAGCTTAGAAGGGGGGGCGAATGAAAAACTGTTTTTT.

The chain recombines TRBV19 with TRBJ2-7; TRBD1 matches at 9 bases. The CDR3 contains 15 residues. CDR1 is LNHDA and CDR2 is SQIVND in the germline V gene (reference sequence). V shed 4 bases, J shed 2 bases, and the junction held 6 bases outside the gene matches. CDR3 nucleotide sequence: TGTGCCAGTAGTACCGGGACAGGGTGGGCCTACGAGCAGTACTTC. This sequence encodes CASSTGTGWAYEQYF.

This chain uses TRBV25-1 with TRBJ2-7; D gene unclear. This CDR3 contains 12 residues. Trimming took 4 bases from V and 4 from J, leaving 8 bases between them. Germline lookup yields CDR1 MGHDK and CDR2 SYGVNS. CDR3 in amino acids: CASSGRSYEQYF. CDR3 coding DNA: TGTGCCAGCAGTGGTCGGAGTTACGAGCAGTACTTC.

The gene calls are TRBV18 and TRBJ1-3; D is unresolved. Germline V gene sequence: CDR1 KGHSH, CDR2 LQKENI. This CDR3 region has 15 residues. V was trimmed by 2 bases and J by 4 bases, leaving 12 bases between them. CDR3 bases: TGTGCCAGCTCACCAGGAAGGGCGCAGGGAAACACCATATATTTT. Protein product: CASSPGRAQGNTIYF.

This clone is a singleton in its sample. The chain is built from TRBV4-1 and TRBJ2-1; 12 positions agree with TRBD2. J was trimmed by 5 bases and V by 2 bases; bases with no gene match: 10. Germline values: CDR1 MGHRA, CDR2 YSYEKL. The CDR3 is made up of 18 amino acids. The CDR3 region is CASSQPWVRLAGDNEQFF. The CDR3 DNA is TGCGCCAGCAGCCAACCTTGGGTCCGACTAGCGGGAGACAATGAGCAGTTCTTC.

For the CDR3, the DNA is TGTGCCAGCAGCTCCGGACTTTTATCTGGGGCCAACGTCCTGACTTTC. Its protein product is CASSSGLLSGANVLTF. This chain joins TRBV7-3 and TRBJ2-6, with D possibly being TRBD2 (5 bases). The V gene's germline CDR1 is SGHTA and CDR2 FQGTGA. The V gene lost 4 bases and the J gene lost 1 base, with 11 bases spanning the gap. The CDR3 loop spans 16 amino acids.

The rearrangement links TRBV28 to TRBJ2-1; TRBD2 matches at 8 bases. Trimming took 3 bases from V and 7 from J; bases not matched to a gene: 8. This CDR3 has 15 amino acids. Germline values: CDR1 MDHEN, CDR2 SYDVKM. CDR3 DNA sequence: TGTGCCAGCAGTTTGGTACTAGCGGCTCGAAATGAGCAGTTCTTC. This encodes CASSLVLAARNEQFF.

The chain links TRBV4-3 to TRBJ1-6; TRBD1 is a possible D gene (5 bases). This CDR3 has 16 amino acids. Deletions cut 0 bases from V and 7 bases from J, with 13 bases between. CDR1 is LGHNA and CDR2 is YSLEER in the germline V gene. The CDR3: CASSQDLGANNSPLHF. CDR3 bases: TGCGCCAGCAGCCAAGATTTAGGGGCGAACAATTCACCCCTCCACTTT.

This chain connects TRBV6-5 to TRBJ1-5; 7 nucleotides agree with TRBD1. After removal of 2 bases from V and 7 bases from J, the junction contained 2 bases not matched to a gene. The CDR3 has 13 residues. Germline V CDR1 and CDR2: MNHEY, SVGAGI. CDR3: CASSYRDSQPQHF. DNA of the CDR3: TGTGCCAGCAGTTACAGGGACAGCCAGCCCCAGCATTTT.

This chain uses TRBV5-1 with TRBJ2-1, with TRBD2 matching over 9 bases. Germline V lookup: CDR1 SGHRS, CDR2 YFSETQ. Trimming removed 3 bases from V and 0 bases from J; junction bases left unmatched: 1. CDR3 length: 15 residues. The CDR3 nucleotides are TGCGCCAGCAGCTATAGCGGGGGCTCCTACAATGAGCAGTTCTTC. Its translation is CASSYSGGSYNEQFF.

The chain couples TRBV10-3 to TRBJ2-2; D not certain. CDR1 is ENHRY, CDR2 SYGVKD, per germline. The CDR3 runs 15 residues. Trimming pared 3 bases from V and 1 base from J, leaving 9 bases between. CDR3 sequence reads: CAISDQVLNTGELFF. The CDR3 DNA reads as TGTGCCATCAGTGATCAGGTGTTGAACACCGGGGAGCTGTTTTTT.

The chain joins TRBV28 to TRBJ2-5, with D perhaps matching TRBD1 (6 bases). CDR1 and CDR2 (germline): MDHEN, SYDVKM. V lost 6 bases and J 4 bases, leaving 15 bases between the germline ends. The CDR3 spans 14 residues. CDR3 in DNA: TGTGCCAGCAGAACCCCCGGGACACTAGAGACCCAGTACTTC. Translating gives CASRTPGTLETQYF.

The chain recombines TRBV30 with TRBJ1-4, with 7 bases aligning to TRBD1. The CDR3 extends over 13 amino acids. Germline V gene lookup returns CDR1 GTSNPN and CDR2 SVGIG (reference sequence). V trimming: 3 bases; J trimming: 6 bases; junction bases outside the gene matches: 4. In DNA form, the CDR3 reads TGTGCCTGGAGGACAGGGTTCGATGAAAAACTGTTTTTT. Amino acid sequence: CAWRTGFDEKLFF.

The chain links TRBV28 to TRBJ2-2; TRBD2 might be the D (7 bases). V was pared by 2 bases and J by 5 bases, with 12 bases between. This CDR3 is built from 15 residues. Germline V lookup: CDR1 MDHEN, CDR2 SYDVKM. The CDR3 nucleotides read TGTGCCAGCAGTTTACAGGGGCGGGGGACCGGGGAGCTGTTTTTT. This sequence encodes CASSLQGRGTGELFF.

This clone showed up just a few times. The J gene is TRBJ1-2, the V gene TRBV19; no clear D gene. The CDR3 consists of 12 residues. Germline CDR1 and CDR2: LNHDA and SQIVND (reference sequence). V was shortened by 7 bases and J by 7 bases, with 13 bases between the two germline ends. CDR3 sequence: CASNGRSLGYTF. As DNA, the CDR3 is TGTGCCAGTAACGGGCGTTCCCTTGGCTACACCTTC.

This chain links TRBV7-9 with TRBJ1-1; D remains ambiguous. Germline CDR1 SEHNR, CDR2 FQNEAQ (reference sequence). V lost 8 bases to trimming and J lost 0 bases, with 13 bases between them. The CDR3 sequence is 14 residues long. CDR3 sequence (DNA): TGTGCCAGCTCAGGAGGGCCACTGAACACTGAAGCTTTCTTT. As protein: CASSGGPLNTEAFF.

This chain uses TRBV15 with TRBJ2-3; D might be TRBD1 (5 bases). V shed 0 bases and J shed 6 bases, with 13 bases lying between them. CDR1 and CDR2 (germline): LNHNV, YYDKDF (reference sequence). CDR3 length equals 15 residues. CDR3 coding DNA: TGTGCCACCAGCAGAGATTCTGGGGCCGCCGATACGCAGTATTTT. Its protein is CATSRDSGAADTQYF.

The CDR3 DNA reads as TGTGCCAGCAGTACGGACAGGGGGAGGAACACCGGGGAGCTGTTTTTT. It translates to CASSTDRGRNTGELFF. The rearrangement joins TRBV5-4 to TRBJ2-2; 10 bases match TRBD1. V lost 5 bases, J lost 1 base, and 5 bases stayed unmatched. The CDR3 contains 16 residues. The germline V gene encodes CDR1 SGHNT and CDR2 YYREEE (reference sequence). The variable domain in full, with the rest retrieved from reference TRBV5-4 and TRBJ2-2, is ETGVTQSPTHLIKTRGQQVTLRCSSQSGHNTVSWYQQALGQGPQFIFQYYREEENGRGNFPPRFSGLQFPNYSSELNVNALELDDSALYLCASSTDRGRNTGELFFGEGSRLTVL.

The CDR3 bases are TGTGCCAGCAGTTATGTAGCGGGAGCGGGCTACGAGCAGTACTTC. Its protein product is CASSYVAGAGYEQYF. The chain joins TRBV6-5 to TRBJ2-7; 9 bases match TRBD2. CDR3 length equals 15 residues. CDR1 is MNHEY, CDR2 SVGAGI, per germline. V lost 3 bases to trimming and J lost 3 bases; unmatched junction nucleotides: 6.

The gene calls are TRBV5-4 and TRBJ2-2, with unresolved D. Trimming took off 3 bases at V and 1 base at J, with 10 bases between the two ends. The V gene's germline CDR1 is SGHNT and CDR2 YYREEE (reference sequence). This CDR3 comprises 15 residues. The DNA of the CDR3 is TGTGCCAGCAGCTCGCCCACACGGAACACCGGGGAGCTGTTTTTT. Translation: CASSSPTRNTGELFF.